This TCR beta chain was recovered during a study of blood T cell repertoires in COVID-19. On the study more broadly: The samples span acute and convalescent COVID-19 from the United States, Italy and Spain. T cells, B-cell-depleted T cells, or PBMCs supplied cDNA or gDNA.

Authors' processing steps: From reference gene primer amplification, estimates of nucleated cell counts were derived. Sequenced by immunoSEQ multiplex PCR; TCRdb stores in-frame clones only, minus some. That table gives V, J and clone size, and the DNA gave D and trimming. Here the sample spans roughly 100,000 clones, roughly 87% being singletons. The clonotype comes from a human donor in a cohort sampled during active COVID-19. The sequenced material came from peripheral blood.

The CDR3 DNA reads TGTGCCAGCAGCTTGTTGGACAGGGTTTACACTGAAGCTTTCTTT. It codes for CASSLLDRVYTEAFF. The chain uses TRBV5-6 and TRBJ1-1, with 8 positions matching TRBD1. The CDR3 is made up of 15 amino acids. Germline values: CDR1 SGHDT, CDR2 YYEEEE. The V segment lost 1 base and the J segment 3 bases; nucleotides outside the gene matches: 5.